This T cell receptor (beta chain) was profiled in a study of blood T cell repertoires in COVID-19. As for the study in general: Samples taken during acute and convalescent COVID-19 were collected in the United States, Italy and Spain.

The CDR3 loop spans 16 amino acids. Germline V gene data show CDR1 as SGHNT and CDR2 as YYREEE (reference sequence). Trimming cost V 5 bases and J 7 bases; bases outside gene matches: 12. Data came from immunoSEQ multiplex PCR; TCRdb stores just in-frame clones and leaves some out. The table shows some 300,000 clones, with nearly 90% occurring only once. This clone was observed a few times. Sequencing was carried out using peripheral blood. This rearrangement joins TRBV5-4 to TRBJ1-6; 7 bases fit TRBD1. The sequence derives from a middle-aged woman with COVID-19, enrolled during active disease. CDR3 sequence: CASRRQGAMWNSPLHF. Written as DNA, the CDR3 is TGTGCCAGCAGACGACAGGGCGCGATGTGGAATTCACCCCTCCACTTT.